This T cell receptor beta chain comes out of a study of vaccination and CD4 T cells after COVID-19. In its sample, this clonotype was seen a few times. Its antigen remains unidentified. The ends were cut back, 2 bases at V and 0 bases at J, with 8 bases in the middle. Germline lookup yields CDR1 SGHTS and CDR2 YDEGEE. CDR3 length: 14 residues. At the Johns Hopkins FTIC core, DNA taken from cultured CD4+ T cells was sequenced by way of the Oncomine TCR Beta short-read assay. Each CDR3 protein is one row after TCRdb ran MiXCR on the PCR reads. The table has about 27,000 distinct CDR3 sequences, about 60% seen once; the top ten hold about 17%. Noted treatment: approximately 10-day PBMC culture with coronavirus spike peptide pools or control peptides (ViraFEST assay).

The starting material was CD4+ T cells from blood, cultured in vitro, obtained after SARS-CoV-2 vaccination. This TCR was recovered from a human donor who received a COVID-19 vaccine. The rearrangement links TRBV5-8 to TRBJ1-2; possible D gene TRBD1, 5 bases. CDR3 nucleotides: TGTGCCAGCAGCTTTGACAGAACTAACTATGGCTACACCTTC. It yields the protein CASSFDRTNYGYTF.